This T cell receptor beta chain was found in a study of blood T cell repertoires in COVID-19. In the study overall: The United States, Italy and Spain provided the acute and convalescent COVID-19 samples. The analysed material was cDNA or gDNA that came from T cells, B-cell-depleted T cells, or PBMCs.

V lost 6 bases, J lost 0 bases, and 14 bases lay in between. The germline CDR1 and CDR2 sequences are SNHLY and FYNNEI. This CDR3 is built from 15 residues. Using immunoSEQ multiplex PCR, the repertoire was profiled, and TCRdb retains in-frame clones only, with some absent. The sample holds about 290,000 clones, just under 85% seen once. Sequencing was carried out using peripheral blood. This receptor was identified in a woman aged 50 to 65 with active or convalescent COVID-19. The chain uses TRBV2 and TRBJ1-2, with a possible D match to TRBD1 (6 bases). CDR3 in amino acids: CASRGEGVANYGYTF. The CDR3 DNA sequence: TGTGCCAGCAGAGGGGAGGGGGTAGCTAACTATGGCTACACCTTC.